The present TCR beta chain was sequenced within a study of blood T cell repertoires in COVID-19. About the research overall: The United States, Italy and Spain were the sources of the acute and convalescent COVID-19 samples. PBMCs, B-cell-depleted T cells, or T cells were the source of the cDNA or gDNA that made up the material.

CDR3 length: 15 amino acids. V shed 3 bases and J shed 4 bases, with 15 bases lying between them. CDR1 LGHNA and CDR2 YNFKEQ come from the germline V gene. A few counts support this clone. As originally analysed: Amplifying reference gene primers gave estimates of nucleated cell counts. Sequenced by immunoSEQ multiplex PCR; TCRdb stores in-frame clones only, minus some. V, J and clone size are taken as reported in that table, and D and trimming were inferred from the DNA itself. The data show under 30,000 clones, approximately 94% seen once. V gene TRBV4-2 combines with J gene TRBJ1-2; D possibly corresponds to TRBD1 (5 bases). Sample: peripheral blood. The sequence came from a woman in her fifties or sixties with active COVID-19. CDR3 region: CASSQATRDAYGYTF. DNA of the CDR3: TGTGCCAGCAGCCAGGCTACCAGGGATGCCTATGGCTACACCTTC.